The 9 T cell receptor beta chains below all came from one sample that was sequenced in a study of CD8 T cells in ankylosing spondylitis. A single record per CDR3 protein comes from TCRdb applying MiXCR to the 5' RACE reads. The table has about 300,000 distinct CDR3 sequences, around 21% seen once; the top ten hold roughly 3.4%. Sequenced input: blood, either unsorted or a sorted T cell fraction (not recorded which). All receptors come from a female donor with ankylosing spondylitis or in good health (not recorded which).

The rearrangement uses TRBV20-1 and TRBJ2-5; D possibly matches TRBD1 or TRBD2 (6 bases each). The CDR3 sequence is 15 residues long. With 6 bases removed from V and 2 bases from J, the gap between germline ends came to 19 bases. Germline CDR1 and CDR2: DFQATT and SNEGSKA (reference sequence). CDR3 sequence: CSAGTSRGGQETQYF. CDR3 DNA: TGCAGTGCCGGCACCTCCAGGGGAGGACAAGAGACCCAGTACTTC.

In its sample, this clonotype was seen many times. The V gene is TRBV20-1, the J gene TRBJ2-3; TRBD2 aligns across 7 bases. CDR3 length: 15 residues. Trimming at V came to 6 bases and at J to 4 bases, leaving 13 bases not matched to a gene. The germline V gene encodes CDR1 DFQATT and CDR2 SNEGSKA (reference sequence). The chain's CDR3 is CSAASGRESPDTQYF. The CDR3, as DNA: TGCAGTGCCGCCTCGGGGCGGGAGTCTCCAGATACGCAGTATTTT.

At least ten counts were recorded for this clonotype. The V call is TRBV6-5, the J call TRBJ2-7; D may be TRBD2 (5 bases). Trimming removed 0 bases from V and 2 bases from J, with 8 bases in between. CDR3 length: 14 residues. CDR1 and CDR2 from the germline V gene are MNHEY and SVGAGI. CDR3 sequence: CASSYSRGPYEQYF. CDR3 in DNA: TGTGCCAGCAGTTACTCGAGAGGGCCCTACGAGCAGTACTTC.

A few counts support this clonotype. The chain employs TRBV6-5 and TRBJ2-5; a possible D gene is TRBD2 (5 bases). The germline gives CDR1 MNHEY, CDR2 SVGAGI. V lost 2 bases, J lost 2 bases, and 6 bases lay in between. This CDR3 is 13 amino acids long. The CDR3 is CASSYGRQETQYF. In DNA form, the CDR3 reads TGTGCCAGCAGTTACGGGAGACAAGAGACCCAGTACTTC.

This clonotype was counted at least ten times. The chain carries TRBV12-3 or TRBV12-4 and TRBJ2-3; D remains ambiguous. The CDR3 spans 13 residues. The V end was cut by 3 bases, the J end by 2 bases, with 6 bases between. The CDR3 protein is CASSFRYTDTQYF. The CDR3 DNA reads TGTGCCAGCAGTTTTCGGTACACAGATACGCAGTATTTT.

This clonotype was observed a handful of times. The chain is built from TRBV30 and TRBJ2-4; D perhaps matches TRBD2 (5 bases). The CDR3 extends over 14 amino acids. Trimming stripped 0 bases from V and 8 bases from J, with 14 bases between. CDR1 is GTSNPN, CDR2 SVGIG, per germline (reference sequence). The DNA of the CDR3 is TGTGCCTGGAGTGTAGCCAGCCTGGGAGACATTCAGTACTTC. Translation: CAWSVASLGDIQYF.

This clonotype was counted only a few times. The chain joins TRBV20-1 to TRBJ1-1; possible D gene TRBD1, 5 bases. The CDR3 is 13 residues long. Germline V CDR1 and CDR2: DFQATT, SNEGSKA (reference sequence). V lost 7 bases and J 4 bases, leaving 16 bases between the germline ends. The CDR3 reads CSVPGTRGTEAFF. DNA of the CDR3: TGCAGTGTTCCCGGGACTCGCGGCACTGAAGCTTTCTTT.

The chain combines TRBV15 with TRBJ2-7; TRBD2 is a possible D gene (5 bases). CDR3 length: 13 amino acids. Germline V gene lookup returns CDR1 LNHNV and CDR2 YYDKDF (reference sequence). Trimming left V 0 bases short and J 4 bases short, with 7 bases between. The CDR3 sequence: CATSRDEGYEQYF. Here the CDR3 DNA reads TGTGCCACCAGCAGAGATGAGGGTTACGAGCAGTACTTC.

The CDR3 DNA is TGCAGTGCCACTAGCGGGAGGGGTACCGGGGAGCTGTTTTTT. The encoded protein is CSATSGRGTGELFF. The rearrangement links TRBV20-1 to TRBJ2-2; 13 nucleotides agree with TRBD2. With 6 bases clipped from V and 5 bases from J, the junction kept 3 bases outside the gene matches. This CDR3 contains 14 residues. Germline V CDR1 and CDR2: DFQATT, SNEGSKA (reference sequence).